The clone carrying this T cell receptor (beta chain) has ten or more counts. Its antigen is currently unknown. The data were obtained in a study of identical twins. Findings and caveats of the study: Sequences that were beta out-of-frame showed weaker excess twin sharing.

Template switching added a universal primer binding site, and final cDNA carried unique molecular identifiers. TCRdb analysed the 5' RACE reads with MiXCR anew, one entry per CDR3 protein. The table includes some 660,000 distinct CDR3 sequences, 8% to 9% detected once. The germline V and J ends were trimmed by 0 bases and 14 bases, with 14 bases remaining between them. Germline V gene sequence: CDR1 SGHRS, CDR2 YFSETQ. The CDR3 covers 12 residues. This same sample was also taken into another study, of yellow fever vaccine responses in identical twins.

Material: PBMCs. This sequence joins TRBV5-1 and TRBJ1-1; a weak D match, TRBD1 (5 bases). The sequence derives from a young woman in good health. The CDR3 region is CASSLADSEPFF. CDR3 DNA sequence: TGCGCCAGCAGCTTGGCCGACAGCGAACCGTTCTTT.